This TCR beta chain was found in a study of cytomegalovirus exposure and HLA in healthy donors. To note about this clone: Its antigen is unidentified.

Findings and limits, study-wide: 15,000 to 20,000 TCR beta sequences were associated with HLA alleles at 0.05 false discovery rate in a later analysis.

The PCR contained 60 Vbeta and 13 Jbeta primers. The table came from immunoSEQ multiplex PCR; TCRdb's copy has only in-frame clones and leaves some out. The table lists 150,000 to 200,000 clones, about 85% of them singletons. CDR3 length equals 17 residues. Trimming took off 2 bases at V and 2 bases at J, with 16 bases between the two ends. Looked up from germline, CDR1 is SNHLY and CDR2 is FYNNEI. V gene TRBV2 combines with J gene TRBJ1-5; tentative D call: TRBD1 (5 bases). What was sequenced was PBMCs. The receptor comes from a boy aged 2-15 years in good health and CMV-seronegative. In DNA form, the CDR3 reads TGTGCCAGCAGTGAATGGGGTCAGGGTCGGGGCAATCAGCCCCAGCATTTT. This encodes CASSEWGQGRGNQPQHF.